A single sample gave rise to the 13 T cell receptor beta chains below, sequenced in a study of cytotoxic CD8 clonotypes in ibrutinib-treated CLL. Here immunoSEQ multiplex PCR was the method, and the copy in TCRdb shows in-frame clones only, minus some. This table holds about 130,000 clones, approximately 80% found once. The sample was PBMCs, taken after 12 months of ibrutinib treatment. These receptors all stem from a human donor with chronic lymphocytic leukemia.

This chain uses TRBV7-2 with TRBJ1-1; D ambiguous. The V and J ends lost 1 base and 1 base respectively, with 10 bases between them. Germline assignment: CDR1 SGHTA and CDR2 FQGNSA. There are 15 residues in the CDR3. Here the CDR3 DNA reads TGTGCCAGCAGCTTAGGAGGGATCCCGAACACTGAAGCTTTCTTT. The encoded protein is CASSLGGIPNTEAFF.

CDR3 DNA: TGCGCCAGCAGCCAAGATGCAGAGCCTAGCTCAGATACGCAGTATTTT. Translation gives CASSQDAEPSSDTQYF. The chain is built from TRBV4-1 and TRBJ2-3; tentatively, D is TRBD2 (5 bases). Trimming took 0 bases from V and 4 from J, leaving 14 bases between them. Per germline, CDR1 MGHRA and CDR2 YSYEKL. This CDR3 is built from 16 residues.

The chain joins TRBV4-2 to TRBJ2-1; 8 bases are a match to TRBD2. The CDR3 contains 17 residues. Trimming took 2 bases from V and 3 from J; bases not matched to a gene: 9. CDR1 and CDR2 from the germline V gene are LGHNA and YNFKEQ. The CDR3 sequence: CASSQTSGASLYNEQFF. CDR3 bases: TGTGCCAGCAGCCAAACTAGCGGAGCAAGCCTCTACAATGAGCAGTTCTTC.

This clone was recorded only once. The junction shows a germline mismatch at one end, possibly a read error. The chain links TRBV2 to TRBJ1-2, with a weak D call TRBD1 (5 bases). This CDR3 comprises 17 residues. CDR1 is SNHLY, CDR2 FYNNEI, per germline. The CDR3 coding sequence is TGTGCCAGCAGCGAAGGGAGGGGTCTTTCTTATCTCTATGGCTACACCTTC. As protein: CASSEGRGLSYLYGYTF. Full variable domain (remainder filled in from reference TRBV2 and TRBJ1-2): EPEVTQTPSHQVTQMGQEVILRCVPISNHLYFYWYRQILGQKVEFLVSFYNNEISEKSEIFDDQFSVERPDGSNFTLKIRSTKLEDSAMYFCASSEGRGLSYLYGYTFGSGTRLTVV.

In the case of this clone: An end of the junction does not agree with germline; a read error may underlie this. The V gene is TRBV29-1, the J gene TRBJ1-4, with TRBD1 identical over 7 bases. This CDR3 has 13 residues. The germline gives CDR1 SQVTM, CDR2 ANQGSEA. CDR3 DNA: TGCAGCGTGGAAGACAGGGAGGGTGAAAAACTGTTTTTT. Residues: CSVEDREGEKLFF.

The chain joins TRBV7-2 to TRBJ1-1, with D unresolved. CDR1 is SGHTA, CDR2 FQGNSA, per germline. V dropped 5 bases and J dropped 8 bases, with 12 bases sitting between them. The CDR3 contains 12 residues. CDR3 nucleotide sequence: TGTGCCAGCAGCCCATCGAACCGGGAAGCTTTCTTT. Protein sequence: CASSPSNREAFF. The variable domain in full, with the rest retrieved from reference TRBV7-2 and TRBJ1-1, is GAGVSQSPSNKVTEKGKDVELRCDPISGHTALYWYRQSLGQGLEFLIYFQGNSAPDKSGLPSDRFSAERTGGSVSTLTIQRTQQEDSAVYLCASSPSNREAFFGQGTRLTVV.

The V call is TRBV27, the J call TRBJ2-1; TRBD2 matches 8 bases. There are 18 residues in the CDR3. The J segment lost 9 bases and the V segment lost 5 bases, leaving 21 bases of the junction unmatched. CDR1 MNHEY and CDR2 SMNVEV come from the germline V gene (reference sequence). CDR3 bases: TGTGCCAGCAGTACCTGGCTTGGGGGAAGCGGGAGAGCGGGTGAGCAGTTCTTC. Encoded protein: CASSTWLGGSGRAGEQFF.

J is TRBJ2-1 and V is TRBV16, with 8 nucleotides matching TRBD1. The CDR3 runs to 16 residues. Germline-derived CDR1 and CDR2 are KGHSY and FQNENV. V trimming: 0 bases; J trimming: 4 bases; junction bases outside the gene matches: 5. The CDR3 region is CASSQSDRDPYNEQFF. As DNA, the CDR3 is TGTGCCAGCAGCCAATCGGACAGGGACCCTTACAATGAGCAGTTCTTC.

This chain connects TRBV15 to TRBJ1-2; no firm D call. The germline V gene has CDR1 LNHNV and CDR2 YYDKDF (reference sequence). This CDR3 is 17 amino acids long. The ends were cut back, 2 bases at V and 2 bases at J, with 18 bases in the middle. This CDR3 reads CATSRSREVELNYGYTF. CDR3 DNA: TGTGCCACCAGCAGATCTAGGGAGGTAGAACTGAACTATGGCTACACCTTC.

A note on this clone: The sample contains more than one DNA sequence encoding this CDR3. The rearrangement joins TRBV19 to TRBJ2-7; a weak D match, TRBD1 (6 bases). The CDR3 consists of 14 residues. Trimming took 1 base from V and 2 from J, leaving 9 bases between them. The germline V gene has CDR1 LNHDA and CDR2 SQIVND (reference sequence). The CDR3 spells CASSIGQGTYEQYF. CDR3 in DNA: TGTGCCAGTAGTATAGGGCAGGGGACCTACGAGCAGTACTTC.

The chain uses TRBV5-6 and TRBJ2-1; no clear D. The CDR3 sequence is 15 residues long. V was trimmed by 4 bases and J by 7 bases, leaving 18 bases between them. Germline assignment: CDR1 SGHDT and CDR2 YYEEEE. CDR3 in amino acids: CASSPVSWRANEQFF. The CDR3, as DNA: TGTGCCAGCAGCCCCGTTTCTTGGAGAGCTAATGAGCAGTTCTTC.

The rearrangement joins TRBV29-1 to TRBJ1-1; 9 nucleotides agree with TRBD1. This CDR3 is 14 amino acids long. Germline V gives CDR1 SQVTM, CDR2 ANQGSEA. V was clipped by 7 bases and J by 1 base; unmatched bases: 7. CDR3 coding DNA: TGCAGCGCTCTCAGGGACAGGGAGAACACTGAAGCTTTCTTT. Protein product: CSALRDRENTEAFF.

The J gene is TRBJ2-5, the V gene TRBV29-1; no definite D call. Trimming took off 7 bases at V and 5 bases at J, with 8 bases between the two ends. The CDR3 spans 10 residues. The germline CDR1 and CDR2 sequences are SQVTM and ANQGSEA. In DNA, the CDR3 is TGCAGCGATCGGTGGGAGACCCAGTACTTC. This encodes CSDRWETQYF.